This entry lists 26 T cell receptor beta chains sequenced from one sample in a study of cytomegalovirus exposure and HLA in healthy donors. Primers included in the PCR were 60 Vbeta and 13 Jbeta primers. Data came from immunoSEQ multiplex PCR; TCRdb stores just in-frame clones and leaves some out. The data contain some 180,000 clones, approximately 12% of them singletons. The material sequenced was PBMCs. The receptors were gathered from a man aged 50-60 years in good health and CMV-seropositive.

The chain recombines TRBV11-3 with TRBJ2-3, with TRBD1 as a possible D gene (6 bases). Germline loops: CDR1 SGHNT, CDR2 YENEEA. The germline V and J ends were trimmed by 2 bases and 1 base, with 10 bases remaining between them. This CDR3 contains 15 residues. CDR3 coding DNA: TGTGCCAGCAGCTTAACCCGGACAGGCACAGATACGCAGTATTTT. Protein sequence: CASSLTRTGTDTQYF.

V gene TRBV28 combines with J gene TRBJ1-2, with D unresolved. Germline CDR1 and CDR2: MDHEN and SYDVKM. V was cut by 8 bases and J by 3 bases, with 10 bases left in between. This CDR3 spans 12 amino acids. The CDR3 sequence is CASRGIDYGYTF. The CDR3 bases are TGTGCCAGCCGAGGAATTGACTATGGCTACACCTTC.

V is TRBV29-1 and J is TRBJ2-5, with D perhaps matching TRBD1 (5 bases). Germline CDR1 SQVTM, CDR2 ANQGSEA. The CDR3 has 13 amino acids. Trimming took off 7 bases at V and 5 bases at J, with 17 bases between the two ends. The CDR3 protein is CSGKVMGRETQYF. The CDR3 nucleotides read TGCAGCGGAAAAGTCATGGGGCGGGAGACCCAGTACTTC.

This clone came up a few times. The V gene is TRBV30, the J gene TRBJ1-1; D not certain. This CDR3 has 14 amino acids. The germline CDR1 and CDR2 sequences are GTSNPN and SVGIG (reference sequence). Trimming took off 0 bases at V and 7 bases at J, with 15 bases between the two ends. The CDR3 nucleotides are TGTGCCTGGAGTGTAACGGAAAAACGGGGTGAAGCTTTCTTT. This encodes CAWSVTEKRGEAFF.

This clone was detected only a few times. The rearrangement links TRBV2 to TRBJ2-5; no firm D call. The CDR3 length is 12 residues. V was shortened by 2 bases and J by 3 bases, with 4 bases between the two germline ends. Germline CDR1 and CDR2: SNHLY and FYNNEI. In DNA form, the CDR3 reads TGTGCCAGCAGTGAATCAAAAGAGACCCAGTACTTC. Translation: CASSESKETQYF.

This chain joins TRBV6-5 and TRBJ2-3; TRBD2 aligns across 8 bases. The CDR3 extends over 15 amino acids. Germline V gene data show CDR1 as MNHEY and CDR2 as SVGAGI. J lost 7 bases, V lost 4 bases, and 10 bases had no gene match. CDR3 residues: CASSSSGGPYYTQYF. The CDR3 bases are TGTGCCAGCAGTTCCTCGGGGGGGCCGTATTATACGCAGTATTTT.

This chain links TRBV7-6 with TRBJ2-2; TRBD1 might be the D (6 bases). V lost 5 bases and J 1 base, leaving 14 bases between the germline ends. In germline, CDR1 is SGHVS, CDR2 FNYEAQ. The CDR3 is 16 residues long. In DNA form, the CDR3 reads TGTGCCAGCAGCCATTCCACAGGGTTGAACACCGGGGAGCTGTTTTTT. It yields the protein CASSHSTGLNTGELFF.

J is TRBJ1-1 and V is TRBV15, with 9 bases matching TRBD1. The CDR3 spans 15 residues. V lost 8 bases, J lost 4 bases, and 11 bases stayed unmatched. The germline gives CDR1 LNHNV, CDR2 YYDKDF (reference sequence). CDR3 in amino acids: CATGFGTGRVTEAFF. In DNA, the CDR3 is TGTGCCACCGGCTTTGGGACAGGGCGGGTCACTGAAGCTTTCTTT.

Regarding this clone: This sample includes further DNA sequences coding for the same CDR3. The chain recombines TRBV5-1 with TRBJ1-5; D not resolved. V lost 0 bases and J 2 bases, leaving 6 bases between the germline ends. Germline assignment: CDR1 SGHRS and CDR2 YFSETQ. This CDR3 has 14 amino acids. CDR3 coding DNA: TGCGCCAGCAGCTTGGGCGGGGGCAATCAGCCCCAGCATTTT. This encodes CASSLGGGNQPQHF. Full variable domain (outside the CDR3, taken from reference TRBV5-1 and TRBJ1-5): KAGVTQTPRYLIKTRGQQVTLSCSPISGHRSVSWYQQTPGQGLQFLFEYFSETQRNKGNFPGRFSGRQFSNSRSEMNVSTLELGDSALYLCASSLGGGNQPQHFGDGTRLSIL.

This chain joins TRBV5-4 and TRBJ1-3; 7 bases match TRBD1. Per germline, CDR1 SGHNT and CDR2 YYREEE (reference sequence). The V and J ends lost 2 bases and 4 bases, in that order; junction bases with no gene match: 9. The CDR3 has 16 amino acids. The CDR3 region has the DNA TGTGCCAGCAGCTTTATGGAAGGGGGCGCGGGAAACACCATATATTTT. It is translated as CASSFMEGGAGNTIYF.

The chain uses TRBV28 and TRBJ2-3; 7 bases align to TRBD1. Germline V CDR1 and CDR2: MDHEN, SYDVKM. Trimming removed 6 bases from V and 3 bases from J; junction bases left unmatched: 6. The length of the CDR3 is 14 residues. This chain's CDR3 is CASREQGFTDTQYF. The DNA for the CDR3 is TGTGCCAGCAGAGAACAGGGGTTTACAGATACGCAGTATTTT.

The rearrangement uses TRBV19 and TRBJ2-5; weak D call: TRBD2 (5 bases). Trimming cost V 2 bases and J 5 bases, with 15 bases left between them. CDR3 length: 15 amino acids. Germline lookup yields CDR1 LNHDA and CDR2 SQIVND (reference sequence). The CDR3 reads CASSISFGRRETQYF. DNA for the CDR3: TGTGCCAGTAGTATATCCTTCGGCAGGAGGGAGACCCAGTACTTC.

The V and J genes are TRBV6-1 and TRBJ1-2; D remains unclear. CDR3 length: 12 amino acids. CDR1 and CDR2 from the germline V gene are MNHNS and SASEGT. V was clipped by 7 bases and J by 1 base, with 7 bases between them. CDR3: CASNPSNYGYTF. The DNA of the CDR3 is TGTGCCAGCAATCCGAGTAACTATGGCTACACCTTC.

The rearrangement joins TRBV7-2 to TRBJ2-5; TRBD1 aligns across 10 bases. V dropped 5 bases and J dropped 4; count of bases not matched to a gene: 7. This CDR3 contains 15 residues. CDR1 and CDR2 (germline): SGHTA, FQGNSA. This chain's CDR3 is CASSRGTGVLETQYF. CDR3 nucleotides: TGTGCCAGCAGCCGAGGGACAGGGGTGTTAGAGACCCAGTACTTC.

V usage is TRBV18 and J usage is TRBJ2-3; D unresolved. CDR1 KGHSH and CDR2 LQKENI come from the germline V gene. The CDR3 contains 13 residues. Trimming shortened V by 6 bases and J by 2 bases, and 9 bases separated the two germline ends. CDR3 DNA sequence: TGTGCCAGCTCCCAGGTAATCACAGATACGCAGTATTTT. Translating gives CASSQVITDTQYF.

The chain combines TRBV6-1 with TRBJ2-1, with 12 nucleotides matching TRBD2. The V segment lost 2 bases and the J segment 9 bases; nucleotides outside the gene matches: 5. This CDR3 contains 15 residues. Per the germline V gene, CDR1 is MNHNS and CDR2 is SASEGT. The CDR3 DNA follows: TGTGCCAGCAGTGAATCTAGCGGGGGGGCCGGTGAGCAGTTCTTC. As protein: CASSESSGGAGEQFF.

This clone was recorded a few times. V is TRBV27 and J is TRBJ2-7, with a tentative D call TRBD2 (7 bases). V was clipped by 0 bases and J by 5 bases, with 17 bases between them. CDR1 is MNHEY and CDR2 is SMNVEV in the germline V gene (reference sequence). The CDR3 contains 16 residues. The CDR3 spells CASSLSVGGEAHEQYF. The CDR3 nucleotides are TGTGCCAGCAGTTTATCGGTAGGGGGGGAAGCGCACGAGCAGTACTTC.

This clone appeared a few times. This chain connects TRBV6-5 to TRBJ2-1; 8 nucleotides agree with TRBD1. The CDR3 spans 11 residues. The ends lost 9 bases at V and 10 bases at J; junction bases unmatched: 5. The V gene's germline CDR1 is MNHEY and CDR2 SVGAGI. CDR3 DNA: TGTGCCAGTACACAGGGGGGAGAGCAGTTCTTC. It specifies CASTQGGEQFF.

As regards this clone: This same CDR3 is encoded by further DNA sequences in the sample. This rearrangement joins TRBV6-5 to TRBJ2-3; possible D gene TRBD2, 5 bases. Germline values: CDR1 MNHEY, CDR2 SVGAGI. CDR3 length: 15 residues. Trimming shortened V by 6 bases and J by 0 bases, and 13 bases separated the two germline ends. Here the CDR3 DNA reads TGTGCCAGCAGCCACAGAGGACTGAGCACAGATACGCAGTATTTT. This sequence encodes CASSHRGLSTDTQYF.

This clone was picked up a small number of times. The CDR3 bases are TGTGCCAGCAGTGTCCTGTCGGTAGAGACCCAGTACTTC. Translation: CASSVLSVETQYF. The chain carries TRBV6-1 and TRBJ2-5; D remains unclear. Between the trimmed V and J ends, which lost 4 bases and 4 bases, there was a span of 10 bases. The length of the CDR3 is 13 residues. Germline values: CDR1 MNHNS, CDR2 SASEGT.

A few counts support this clone. The rearrangement joins TRBV6-6 to TRBJ2-5; D call uncertain. CDR3 size: 13 residues. Germline CDR1 and CDR2: MNHNY and SVGAGI (reference sequence). V was trimmed by 3 bases and J by 5 bases, leaving 10 bases between them. DNA for the CDR3: TGTGCCAGCAGTTATAGGAGTTTGGAGACCCAGTACTTC. Its protein product is CASSYRSLETQYF.

The J gene is TRBJ1-6, the V gene TRBV2; 9 bases are shared with TRBD1. The CDR3 is made up of 16 amino acids. Losses at the gene ends were 4 bases for V and 10 bases for J; bases not matched to a gene: 11. Germline V gene lookup returns CDR1 SNHLY and CDR2 FYNNEI. The CDR3 DNA follows: TGTGCCAGCAGTGGTACAGGGGGCATGAACCGGTCACCCCTCCACTTT. Translation: CASSGTGGMNRSPLHF.

The rearrangement uses TRBV21-1 and TRBJ2-7; the D call TRBD1 from the table was never checked on the DNA. TRBV21-1 is deemed a pseudogene. The CDR3 length is 12 residues. Written as DNA, the CDR3 is TGTGCCAGCAGCAACCGGACAGGTGGGAGGTACTTC. Protein sequence: CASSNRTGGRYF.

The rearrangement uses TRBV19 and TRBJ1-6; D is unresolved. Between the trimmed V and J ends, which lost 3 bases and 6 bases, there was a span of 9 bases. Per germline, CDR1 LNHDA and CDR2 SQIVND (reference sequence). The CDR3 consists of 14 residues. The CDR3 loop reads CASSIPGLNSPLHF. In DNA, the CDR3 is TGTGCCAGTAGTATTCCCGGACTTAATTCACCCCTCCACTTT.

This chain links TRBV6-5 with TRBJ1-1; the D gene is possibly TRBD1 (5 bases). This CDR3 has 14 amino acids. Germline V CDR1 and CDR2: MNHEY, SVGAGI. Between the trimmed V and J ends, which lost 7 bases and 4 bases, there was a span of 16 bases. CDR3 DNA sequence: TGTGCCAGCACCCCGGGTTGGGGGGGCACTGAAGCTTTCTTT. This translates into CASTPGWGGTEAFF.

A few counts support this clone. The chain has TRBV7-8 and TRBJ1-2; 7 positions agree with TRBD1. J was trimmed by 4 bases and V by 5 bases; bases with no gene match: 13. The CDR3 runs 16 residues. The germline CDR1 and CDR2 sequences are SGHVS and FQNEAQ. CDR3: CASSVQPSTGPYGYTF. Here the CDR3 DNA reads TGTGCCAGCAGCGTACAACCTTCGACAGGGCCCTATGGCTACACCTTC. The entire variable domain, with the rest obtained from reference TRBV7-8 and TRBJ1-2, is as follows: GAGVSQSPRYKVAKRGQDVALRCDPISGHVSLFWYQQALGQGPEFLTYFQNEAQLDKSGLPSDRFFAERPEGSVSTLKIQRTQQEDSAVYLCASSVQPSTGPYGYTFGSGTRLTVV.